The TCR beta chain described here comes from a study of blood T cell repertoires in COVID-19. Study at large: T cells, B-cell-depleted T cells, or PBMCs provided the cDNA or gDNA that served as material.

Here immunoSEQ multiplex PCR was the method, and the copy in TCRdb shows in-frame clones only, minus some. The sample lists about 35,000 clones; 88% were seen once. This clone was observed a single time. The sequenced material came from peripheral blood. The source of this sequence is a human donor in a cohort sampled during active COVID-19.

CDR3 sequence reads: CASSSSSGGAPGELFF. The CDR3 bases are TGTGCCAGCAGCTCCAGTAGCGGGGGGGCCCCCGGGGAGCTGTTTTTT. The chain has TRBV9 and TRBJ2-2; 11 nucleotides align to TRBD2. Per the germline V gene, CDR1 is SGDLS and CDR2 is YYNGEE. The CDR3 covers 16 residues. V trimming: 4 bases; J trimming: 6 bases; junction bases outside the gene matches: 8.